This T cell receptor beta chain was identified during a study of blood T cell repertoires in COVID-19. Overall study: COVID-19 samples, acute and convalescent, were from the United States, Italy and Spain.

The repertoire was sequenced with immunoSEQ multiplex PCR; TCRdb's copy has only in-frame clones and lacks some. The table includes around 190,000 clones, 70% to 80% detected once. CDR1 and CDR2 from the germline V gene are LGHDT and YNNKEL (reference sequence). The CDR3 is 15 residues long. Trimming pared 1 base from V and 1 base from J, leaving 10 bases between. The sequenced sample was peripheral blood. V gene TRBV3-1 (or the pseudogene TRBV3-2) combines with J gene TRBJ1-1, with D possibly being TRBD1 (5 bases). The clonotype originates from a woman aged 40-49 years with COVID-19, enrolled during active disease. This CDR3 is CASSQGNTGNTEAFF. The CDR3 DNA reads TGTGCCAGCAGCCAAGGGAATACAGGGAACACTGAAGCTTTCTTT.